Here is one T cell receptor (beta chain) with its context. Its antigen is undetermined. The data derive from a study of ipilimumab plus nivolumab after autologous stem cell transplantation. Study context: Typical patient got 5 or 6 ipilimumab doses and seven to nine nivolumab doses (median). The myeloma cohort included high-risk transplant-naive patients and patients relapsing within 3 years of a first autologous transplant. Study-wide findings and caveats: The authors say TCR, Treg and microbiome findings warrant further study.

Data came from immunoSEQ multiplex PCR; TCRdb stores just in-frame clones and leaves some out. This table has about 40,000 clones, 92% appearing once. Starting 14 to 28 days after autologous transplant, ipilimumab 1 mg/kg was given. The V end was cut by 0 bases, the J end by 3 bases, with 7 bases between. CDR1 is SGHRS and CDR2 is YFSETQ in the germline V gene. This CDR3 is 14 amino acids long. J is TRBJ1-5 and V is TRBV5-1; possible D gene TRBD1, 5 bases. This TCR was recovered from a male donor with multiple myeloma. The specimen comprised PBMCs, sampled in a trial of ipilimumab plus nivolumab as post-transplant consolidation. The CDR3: CASSLGQTNQPQHF. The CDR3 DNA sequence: TGCGCCAGCAGCTTGGGACAGACCAATCAGCCCCAGCATTTT.